This T cell receptor beta chain comes out of a study of cytomegalovirus exposure and HLA in healthy donors. 13 Jbeta primers and 60 Vbeta primers were used for the PCR. The repertoire was sequenced with immunoSEQ multiplex PCR; TCRdb's copy has only in-frame clones and lacks some. This sample's clone table lists more than 200,000 clones. Whole-study results and caveats: Among TCR beta chains, those listed as cytomegalovirus-associated numbered 164.

CDR3 length equals 15 residues. The germline gives CDR1 ENHRY, CDR2 SYGVKD. Trimming removed 3 bases from V and 1 base from J, with 12 bases in between. Notes on this clone: The antigen is not known.

The sequence came from a woman under 40 in good health and CMV-seropositive. The chain joins TRBV10-3 to TRBJ2-5, with D perhaps TRBD1 (5 bases). The specimen was PBMCs. CDR3 protein: CAISETADIQETQYF. In DNA, the CDR3 is TGTGCCATCAGTGAAACGGCGGACATCCAAGAGACCCAGTACTTC.